This TCR beta chain comes out of a study of blood T cell repertoires in COVID-19. Overall study: Sites in the United States, Italy and Spain provided acute and convalescent COVID-19 samples.

Seattle participants joined during active infection and were tracked over time. The CDR3 has 12 residues. CDR1 is SQVTM and CDR2 is ANQGSEA in the germline V gene. Trimming cost V 2 bases and J 7 bases, with 11 bases left between them. Some clones are missing from TCRdb's copy, which holds only in-frame ones; the method was immunoSEQ multiplex PCR. In the table there are more than 350,000 clones, around 87% of which are singletons. The sequenced sample consisted of peripheral blood. The sequence derives from a woman in her thirties with COVID-19, enrolled during active disease. The rearrangement uses TRBV29-1 and TRBJ2-5; D is perhaps TRBD1 (6 bases). The CDR3 reads CSVENLGGTQYF. CDR3 in DNA: TGCAGCGTTGAAAACCTAGGGGGGACCCAGTACTTC.